The TCR beta chain described here comes from a study of vaccination effects on CD4 cells after COVID-19. Of note for this clone: What it recognizes is unknown.

The CDR3 has 10 residues. CDR1 and CDR2 from the germline V gene are MDHEN and SYDVKM. Trimming pared 8 bases from V and 1 base from J, leaving 3 bases between. After expansion with viral peptide pools in the ViraFEST assay, antigen-specific CD4+ T cells were sequenced. With more than 9 days of culture completed, CD4+ T cells were isolated. Vaccine recipients had no previous SARS-CoV-2 infection; their nucleocapsid antibodies were negative. For each well, two million PBMC were cultured with 10 IU/ml IL-2 and about 9.9 ug/ml peptides. On day 3 and again on day 7, half the medium was replaced with IL-2 medium. Study-wide points: The authors studied few convalescent patients and collected no early post-infection timepoints.

Method: immunoSEQ multiplex PCR; TCRdb's copy keeps in-frame clones and lacks some. This sample has roughly 50,000 clones, with more than 70% found just once. The rearrangement links TRBV28 to TRBJ2-7, with no clear D. This receptor was obtained from a human donor who received a COVID-19 vaccine. Sample: CD4+ T cells from PBMCs cultured with HCoV-OC43 spike peptides, taken before COVID-19 vaccination. Subset described: HCoV-OC43 spike overlapping peptide pool stimulation. The CDR3 region is CASGSYEQYV. The DNA for the CDR3 is TGTGCCAGCGGTTCCTACGAGCAGTACGTC.